Sequencing of this TCR gamma chain was carried out in a study of Vδ1+ human thymocytes. Study-level points and caveats: Thymic TRG and TRD repertoires appeared highly polyclonal.

RNA was extracted from the cells and then reverse transcribed. Pooled V-gene forward primers with one constant-region reverse primer generated the CDR3 amplicons by multiplex PCR. TCRdb repeated clone calling on the multiplex PCR reads with CATT. The sample has tens of thousands of gamma-chain clones; about 19% are singletons. On this clone: The antigen is not known.

CDR3 length equals 15 residues. Germline V gives CDR1 VTNTFY, CDR2 YDVSTARD (reference sequence). V was pared by 0 bases and J by 2 bases, with 7 bases of the junction left unmatched. The TCR sequence derives from a girl less than two years old who had congenital heart surgery. J is TRGJ1 or TRGJ2 and V is TRGV3. The sample was Vdelta1+ gamma-delta thymocytes from the thymus. Stated subset: FACS-sorted CD3+ TCRalphabeta- TCRVdelta1+ TCRVdelta2- thymocytes. In DNA, the CDR3 is TGTGCCACCTGGGACAGGCTAGGGGATTATTATAAGAAACTCTTT. Its protein product is CATWDRLGDYYKKLF.